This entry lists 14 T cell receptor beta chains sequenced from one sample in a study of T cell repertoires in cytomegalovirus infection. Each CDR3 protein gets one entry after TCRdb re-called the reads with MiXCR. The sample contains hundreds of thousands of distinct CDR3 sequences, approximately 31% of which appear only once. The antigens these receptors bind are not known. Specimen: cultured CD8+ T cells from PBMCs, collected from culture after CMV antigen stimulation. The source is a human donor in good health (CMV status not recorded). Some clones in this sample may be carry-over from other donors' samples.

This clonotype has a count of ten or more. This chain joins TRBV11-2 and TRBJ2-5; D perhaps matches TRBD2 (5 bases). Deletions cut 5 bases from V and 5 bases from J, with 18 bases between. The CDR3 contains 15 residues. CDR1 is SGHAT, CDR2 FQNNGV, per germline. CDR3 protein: CASSRRTPKGETQYF. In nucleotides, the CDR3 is TGTGCCAGCAGCCGACGGACTCCTAAAGGGGAGACCCAGTACTTC. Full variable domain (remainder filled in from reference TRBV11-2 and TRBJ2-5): EAGVAQSPRYKIIEKRQSVAFWCNPISGHATLYWYQQILGQGPKLLIQFQNNGVVDDSQLPKDRFSAERLKGVDSTLKIQPAKLEDSAVYLCASSRRTPKGETQYFGPGTRLLVL.

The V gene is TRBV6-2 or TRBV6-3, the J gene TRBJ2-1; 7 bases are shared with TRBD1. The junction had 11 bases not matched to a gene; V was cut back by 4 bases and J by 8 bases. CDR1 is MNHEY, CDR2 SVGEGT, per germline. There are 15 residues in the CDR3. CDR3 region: CASSSFDRAWDEQFF. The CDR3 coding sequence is TGTGCCAGCAGTTCCTTCGACAGGGCATGGGATGAGCAGTTCTTC.

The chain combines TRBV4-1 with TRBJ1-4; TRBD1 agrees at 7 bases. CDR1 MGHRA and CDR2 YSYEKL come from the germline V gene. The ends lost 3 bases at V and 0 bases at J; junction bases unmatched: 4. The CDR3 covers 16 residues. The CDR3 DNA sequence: TGCGCCAGCAGCCAGCAGGACAGGACAACTAATGAAAAACTGTTTTTT. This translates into CASSQQDRTTNEKLFF.

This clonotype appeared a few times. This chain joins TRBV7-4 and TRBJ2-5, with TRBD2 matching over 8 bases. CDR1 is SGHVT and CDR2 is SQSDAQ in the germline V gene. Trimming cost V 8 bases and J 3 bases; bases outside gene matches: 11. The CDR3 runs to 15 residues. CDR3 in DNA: TGTGCCAGCTGGTCTCCGGGGGGGAGGGAAGAGACCCAGTACTTC. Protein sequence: CASWSPGGREETQYF.

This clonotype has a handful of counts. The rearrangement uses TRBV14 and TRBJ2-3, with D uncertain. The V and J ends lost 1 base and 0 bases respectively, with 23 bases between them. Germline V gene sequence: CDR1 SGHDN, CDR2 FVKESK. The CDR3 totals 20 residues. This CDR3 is CASSQGSYDGSSPSTDTQYF. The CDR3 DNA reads TGTGCCAGCAGCCAAGGTTCTTATGACGGTAGCTCACCTAGCACAGATACGCAGTATTTT.

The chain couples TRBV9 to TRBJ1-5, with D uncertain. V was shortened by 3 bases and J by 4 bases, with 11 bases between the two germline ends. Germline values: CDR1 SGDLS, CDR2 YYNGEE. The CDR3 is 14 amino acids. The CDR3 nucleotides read TGTGCCAGCAGCGACGGAAGAGGTAATCAGCCCCAGCATTTT. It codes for CASSDGRGNQPQHF.

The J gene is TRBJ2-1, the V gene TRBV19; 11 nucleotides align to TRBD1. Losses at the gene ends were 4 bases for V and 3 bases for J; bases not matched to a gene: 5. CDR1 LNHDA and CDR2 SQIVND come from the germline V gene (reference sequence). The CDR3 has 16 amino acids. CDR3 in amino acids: CASSTGTGGVYNEQFF. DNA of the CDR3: TGTGCCAGTAGTACCGGGACAGGGGGTGTCTACAATGAGCAGTTCTTC.

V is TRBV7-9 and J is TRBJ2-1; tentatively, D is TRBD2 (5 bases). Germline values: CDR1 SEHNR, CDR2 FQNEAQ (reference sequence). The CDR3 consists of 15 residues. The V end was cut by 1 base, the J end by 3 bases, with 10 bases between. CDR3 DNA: TGTGCCAGCAGCTTAGTCCCCGGGGTCTACAATGAGCAGTTCTTC. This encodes CASSLVPGVYNEQFF.

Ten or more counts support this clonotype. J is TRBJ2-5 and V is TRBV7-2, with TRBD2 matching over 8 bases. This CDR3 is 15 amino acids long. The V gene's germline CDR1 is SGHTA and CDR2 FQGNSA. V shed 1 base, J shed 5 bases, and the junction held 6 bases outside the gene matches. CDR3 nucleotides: TGTGCCAGCAGCTTAGAGGATAGCGGGGCGGAGACCCAGTACTTC. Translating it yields CASSLEDSGAETQYF.

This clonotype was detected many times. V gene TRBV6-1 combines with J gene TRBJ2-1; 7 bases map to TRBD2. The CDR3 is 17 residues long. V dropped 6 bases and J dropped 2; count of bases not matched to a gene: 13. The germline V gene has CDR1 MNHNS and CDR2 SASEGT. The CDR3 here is CASSPPTGGGAYNEQFF. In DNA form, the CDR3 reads TGTGCCAGCAGCCCTCCGACGGGCGGGGGTGCCTACAATGAGCAGTTCTTC.

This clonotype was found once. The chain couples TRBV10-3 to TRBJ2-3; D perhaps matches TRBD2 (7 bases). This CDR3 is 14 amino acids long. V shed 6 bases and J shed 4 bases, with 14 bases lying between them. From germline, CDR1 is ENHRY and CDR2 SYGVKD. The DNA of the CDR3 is TGTGCCATCAGGGGGGGGGGGGCTCCAGATACGCAGTATTTT. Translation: CAIRGGGAPDTQYF.

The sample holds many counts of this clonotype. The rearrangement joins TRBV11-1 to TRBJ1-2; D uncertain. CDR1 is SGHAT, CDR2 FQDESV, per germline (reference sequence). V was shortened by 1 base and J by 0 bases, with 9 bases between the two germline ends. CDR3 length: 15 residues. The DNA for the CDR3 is TGTGCCAGCAGCTTAGTTGGCGGAGCTAACTATGGCTACACCTTC. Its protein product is CASSLVGGANYGYTF.

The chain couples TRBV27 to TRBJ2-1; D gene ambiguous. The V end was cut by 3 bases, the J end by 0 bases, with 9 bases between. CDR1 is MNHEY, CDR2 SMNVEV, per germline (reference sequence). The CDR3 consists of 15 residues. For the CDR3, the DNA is TGTGCCAGCAGTTTTACAGCTAGCTCCTACAATGAGCAGTTCTTC. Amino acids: CASSFTASSYNEQFF.

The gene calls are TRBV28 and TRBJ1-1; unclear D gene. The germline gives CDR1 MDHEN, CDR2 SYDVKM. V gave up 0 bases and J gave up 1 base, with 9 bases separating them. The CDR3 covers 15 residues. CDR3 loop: CASSLWRSRNTEAFF. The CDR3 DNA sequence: TGTGCCAGCAGTTTATGGCGCTCGAGGAACACTGAAGCTTTCTTT.